Below, 2 T cell receptor beta chains from the same sample are listed, as sequenced in a study of T-cell reconstitution after alpha-beta-depleted transplantation in children. Unique molecular identifiers tagged the TCRbeta library. TCRdb used MiXCR to reprocess the PCR reads, holding one entry per CDR3 protein. In the table there are hundreds of thousands of distinct CDR3 sequences, roughly 14% of which are singletons. The starting material was PBMCs, obtained before TCRalphabeta/CD19-depleted stem cell transplant. All receptors derive from a girl between 2 and 10 years old with congenital amegakaryocytic thrombocytopenia, due to receive a stem cell transplant.

This clonotype appeared many times. The rearrangement uses TRBV27 and TRBJ2-1, with D perhaps matching TRBD1 or TRBD2 (5 bases each). V lost 5 bases and J lost 9, with 14 bases in between. Germline CDR1 reads MNHEY; CDR2 reads SMNVEV (reference sequence). The CDR3 is 13 residues long. As DNA, the CDR3 is TGTGCCAGCAGTGCCGGGACCCCCCCTGAGCAGTTCTTC. Protein: CASSAGTPPEQFF.

This clonotype was observed many times. V is TRBV5-1 and J is TRBJ2-2, with 10 nucleotides matching TRBD2. J gave up 6 bases and V 2 bases, and 10 bases lay outside the gene matches. CDR3 length equals 17 residues. Germline CDR1 is SGHRS and CDR2 is YFSETQ. CDR3 DNA sequence: TGCGCCAGCAGCTTTACTCTAGCGGGAGTTCGTTCCGGGGAGCTGTTTTTT. Protein sequence: CASSFTLAGVRSGELFF.